This passage covers 3 T cell receptor beta chains from one sample sequenced in a study of breast tumors, draining lymph nodes, adjacent tissues. The lymph nodes were axillary draining lymph nodes from breast cancer patients. One entry per CDR3 protein, called by TCRdb with MiXCR from the multiplex PCR reads. Here the sample spans about 140,000 distinct CDR3 sequences, about 31% being singletons. Source material: axillary lymph node tissue. The receptors derive from a female donor with breast cancer. Some clones in this sample may be carry-over from other donors' samples.

This chain joins TRBV7-9 and TRBJ2-5; D unresolved. The CDR3 spans 18 residues. Germline V CDR1 and CDR2: SEHNR, FQNEAQ (reference sequence). The V end was cut by 2 bases, the J end by 0 bases, with 19 bases between. CDR3 in amino acids: CASSLIHHNLSNQETQYF. DNA for the CDR3: TGTGCCAGCAGCTTAATCCATCACAACCTTAGTAACCAAGAGACCCAGTACTTC.

This clonotype was detected many times. This rearrangement joins TRBV7-9 to TRBJ2-1, with 16 bases identical to TRBD2. The CDR3 runs to 18 residues. Per germline, CDR1 SEHNR and CDR2 FQNEAQ (reference sequence). Losses at the gene ends were 4 bases for V and 8 bases for J; bases not matched to a gene: 11. The CDR3: CASSSPVGLAGGPDEQFF. CDR3 nucleotides: TGTGCCAGCAGCTCCCCAGTGGGACTAGCGGGGGGGCCCGATGAGCAGTTCTTC. The entire variable domain, with the rest obtained from reference TRBV7-9 and TRBJ2-1, is as follows: DTGVSQNPRHKITKRGQNVTFRCDPISEHNRLYWYRQTLGQGPEFLTYFQNEAQLEKSRLLSDRFSAERPKGSFSTLEIQRTEQGDSAMYLCASSSPVGLAGGPDEQFFGPGTRLTVL.

This clonotype has just a few counts. It may be a read error: a sequence one base away is much more abundant. The chain combines TRBV11-2 with TRBJ2-7, with D perhaps matching TRBD1 (6 bases). Germline-derived CDR1 and CDR2 are SGHAT and FQNNGV. CDR3 length equals 12 residues. CDR3 residues: CAGSLRGSEQYF. In DNA form, the CDR3 reads TGTGCCGGCAGCTTAAGGGGGAGCGAGCAGTACTTC.